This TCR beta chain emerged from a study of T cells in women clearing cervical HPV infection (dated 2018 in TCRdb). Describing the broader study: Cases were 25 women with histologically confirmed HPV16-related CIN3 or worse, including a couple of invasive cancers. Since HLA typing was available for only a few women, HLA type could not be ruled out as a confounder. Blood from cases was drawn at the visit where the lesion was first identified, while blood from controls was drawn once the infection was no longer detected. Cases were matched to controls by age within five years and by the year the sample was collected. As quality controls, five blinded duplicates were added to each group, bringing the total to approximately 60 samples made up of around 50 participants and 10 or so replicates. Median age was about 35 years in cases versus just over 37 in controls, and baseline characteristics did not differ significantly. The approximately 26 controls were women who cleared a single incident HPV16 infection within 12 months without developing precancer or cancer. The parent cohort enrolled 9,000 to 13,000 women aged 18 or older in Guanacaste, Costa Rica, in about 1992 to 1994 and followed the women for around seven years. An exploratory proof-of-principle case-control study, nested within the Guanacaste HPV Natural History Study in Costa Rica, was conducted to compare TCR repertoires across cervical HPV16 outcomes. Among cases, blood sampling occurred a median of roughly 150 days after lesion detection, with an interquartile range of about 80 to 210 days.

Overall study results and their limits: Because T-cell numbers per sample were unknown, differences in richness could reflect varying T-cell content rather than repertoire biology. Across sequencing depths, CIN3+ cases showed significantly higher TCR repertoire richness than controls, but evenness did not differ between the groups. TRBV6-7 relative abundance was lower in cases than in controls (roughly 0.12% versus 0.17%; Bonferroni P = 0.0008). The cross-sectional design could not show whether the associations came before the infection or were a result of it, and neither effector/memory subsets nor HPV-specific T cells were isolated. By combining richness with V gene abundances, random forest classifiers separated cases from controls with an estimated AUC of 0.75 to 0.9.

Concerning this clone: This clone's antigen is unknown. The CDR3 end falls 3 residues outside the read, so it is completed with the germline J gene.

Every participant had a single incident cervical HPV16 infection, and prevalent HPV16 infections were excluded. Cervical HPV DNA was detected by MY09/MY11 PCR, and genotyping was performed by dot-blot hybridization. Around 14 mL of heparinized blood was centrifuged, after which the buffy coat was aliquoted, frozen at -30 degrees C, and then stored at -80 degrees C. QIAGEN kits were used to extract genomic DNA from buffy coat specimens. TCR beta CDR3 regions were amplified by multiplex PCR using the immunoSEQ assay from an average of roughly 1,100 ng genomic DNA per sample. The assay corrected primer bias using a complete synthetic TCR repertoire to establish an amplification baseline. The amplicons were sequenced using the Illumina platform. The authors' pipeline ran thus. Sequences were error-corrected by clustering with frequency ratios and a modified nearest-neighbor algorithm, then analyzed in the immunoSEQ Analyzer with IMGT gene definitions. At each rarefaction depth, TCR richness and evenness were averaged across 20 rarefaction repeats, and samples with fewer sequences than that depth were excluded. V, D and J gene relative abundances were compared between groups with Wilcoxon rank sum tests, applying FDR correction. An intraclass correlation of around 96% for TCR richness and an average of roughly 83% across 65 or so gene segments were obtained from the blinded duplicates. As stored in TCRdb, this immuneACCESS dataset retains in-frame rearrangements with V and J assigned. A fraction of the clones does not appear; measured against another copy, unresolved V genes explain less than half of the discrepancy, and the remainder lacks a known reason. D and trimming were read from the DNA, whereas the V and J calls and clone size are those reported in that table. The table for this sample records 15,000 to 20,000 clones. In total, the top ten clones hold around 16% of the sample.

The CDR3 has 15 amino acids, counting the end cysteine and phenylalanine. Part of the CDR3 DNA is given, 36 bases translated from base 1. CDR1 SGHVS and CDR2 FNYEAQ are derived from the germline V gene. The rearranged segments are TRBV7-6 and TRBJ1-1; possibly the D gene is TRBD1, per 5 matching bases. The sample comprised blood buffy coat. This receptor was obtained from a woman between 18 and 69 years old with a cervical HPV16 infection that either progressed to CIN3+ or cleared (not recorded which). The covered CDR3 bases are TGTGCCAGCAGCTTTAGGACTAGCGGGGGAGAGACA. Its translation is CASSFRTSGGET. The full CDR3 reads CASSFRTSGGETAFF.